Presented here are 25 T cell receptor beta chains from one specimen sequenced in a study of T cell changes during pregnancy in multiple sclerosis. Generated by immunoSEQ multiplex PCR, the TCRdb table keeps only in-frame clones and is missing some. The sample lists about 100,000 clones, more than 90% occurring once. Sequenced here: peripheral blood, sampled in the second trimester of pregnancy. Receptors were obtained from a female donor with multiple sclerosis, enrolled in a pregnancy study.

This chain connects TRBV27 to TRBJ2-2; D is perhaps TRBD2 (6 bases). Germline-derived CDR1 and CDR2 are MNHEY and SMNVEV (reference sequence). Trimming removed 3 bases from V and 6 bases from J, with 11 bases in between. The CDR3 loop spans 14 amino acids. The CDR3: CASSLSRLAGELFF. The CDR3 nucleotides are TGTGCCAGCAGTTTGTCCCGACTAGCCGGGGAGCTGTTTTTT.

The CDR3 loop reads CASRPGQGNYEQYF. The CDR3 nucleotides read TGCGCCAGCAGACCGGGACAGGGGAACTACGAGCAGTACTTC. The V call is TRBV10-2, the J call TRBJ2-7; 10 bases match TRBD1. V was pared by 6 bases and J by 3 bases, with 5 bases of the junction left unmatched. The CDR3 runs 14 residues. CDR1 WSHSY and CDR2 SAAADI come from the germline V gene.

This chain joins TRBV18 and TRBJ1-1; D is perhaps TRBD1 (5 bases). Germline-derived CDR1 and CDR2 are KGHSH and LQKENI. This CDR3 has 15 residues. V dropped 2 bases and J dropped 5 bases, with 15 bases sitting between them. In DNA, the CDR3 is TGTGCCAGCTCACCAGTGGGCCCAGGGACTACTGAAGCTTTCTTT. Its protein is CASSPVGPGTTEAFF.

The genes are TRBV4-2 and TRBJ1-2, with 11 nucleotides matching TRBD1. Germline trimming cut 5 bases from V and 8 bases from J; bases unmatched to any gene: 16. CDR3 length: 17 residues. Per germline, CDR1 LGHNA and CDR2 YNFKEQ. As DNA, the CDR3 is TGTGCCAGCAGCACCCGGGACAGGGGGACCCACCCCACGGGCTACACCTTC. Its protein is CASSTRDRGTHPTGYTF.

The CDR3 nucleotides are TGTGCCAGCACGGGGTTTAATTCACCCCTCCACTTT. This codes for CASTGFNSPLHF. The chain combines TRBV25-1 with TRBJ1-6; no clear D gene. The CDR3 is made up of 12 amino acids. The V and J ends lost 7 bases and 6 bases respectively, with 7 bases between them. Germline-derived CDR1 and CDR2 are MGHDK and SYGVNS.

The CDR3 sequence: CASSAESNRGGRYNEQFF. As DNA, the CDR3 is TGTGCCAGCAGCGCAGAATCAAATCGAGGGGGCCGATACAATGAGCAGTTCTTC. This chain links TRBV9 with TRBJ2-1; 7 bases map to TRBD1. The CDR3 covers 18 residues. CDR1 and CDR2 (germline): SGDLS, YYNGEE. V was pared by 3 bases and J by 4 bases, with 16 bases of the junction left unmatched.

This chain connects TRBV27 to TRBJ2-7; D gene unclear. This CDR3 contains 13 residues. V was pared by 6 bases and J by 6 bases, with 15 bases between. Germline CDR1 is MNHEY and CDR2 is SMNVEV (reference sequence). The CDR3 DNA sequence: TGTGCCAGCAGGGGCGAAAGACCGGCCGAGCAGTACTTC. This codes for CASRGERPAEQYF.

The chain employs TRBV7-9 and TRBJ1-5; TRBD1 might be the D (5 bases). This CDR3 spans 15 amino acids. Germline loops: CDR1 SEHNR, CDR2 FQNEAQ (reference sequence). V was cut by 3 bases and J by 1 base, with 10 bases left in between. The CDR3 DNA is TGTGCCAGCAGCTTCGAGCCAGGGAGCAATCAGCCCCAGCATTTT. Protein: CASSFEPGSNQPQHF. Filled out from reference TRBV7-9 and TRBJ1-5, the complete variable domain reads DTGVSQNPRHKITKRGQNVTFRCDPISEHNRLYWYRQTLGQGPEFLTYFQNEAQLEKSRLLSDRFSAERPKGSFSTLEIQRTEQGDSAMYLCASSFEPGSNQPQHFGDGTRLSIL.

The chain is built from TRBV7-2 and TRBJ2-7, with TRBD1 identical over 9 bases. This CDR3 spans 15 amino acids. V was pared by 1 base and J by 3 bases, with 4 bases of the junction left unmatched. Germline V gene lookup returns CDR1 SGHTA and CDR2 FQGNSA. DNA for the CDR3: TGTGCCAGCAGCTTAGAAGGGACAGGGATCTACGAGCAGTACTTC. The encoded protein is CASSLEGTGIYEQYF.

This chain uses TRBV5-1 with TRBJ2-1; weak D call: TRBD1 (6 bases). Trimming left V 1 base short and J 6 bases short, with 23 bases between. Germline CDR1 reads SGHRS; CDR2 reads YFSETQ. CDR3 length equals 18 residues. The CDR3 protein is CASSLFTDSVGWGNEQFF. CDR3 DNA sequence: TGCGCCAGCAGCTTGTTTACGGACAGTGTAGGGTGGGGCAATGAGCAGTTCTTC.

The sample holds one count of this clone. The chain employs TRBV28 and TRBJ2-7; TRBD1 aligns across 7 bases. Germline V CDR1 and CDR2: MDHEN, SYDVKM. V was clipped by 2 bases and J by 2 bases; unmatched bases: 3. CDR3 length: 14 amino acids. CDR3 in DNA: TGTGCCAGCAGTTTAACAGGGGTTGCCTACGAGCAGTACTTC. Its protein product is CASSLTGVAYEQYF.

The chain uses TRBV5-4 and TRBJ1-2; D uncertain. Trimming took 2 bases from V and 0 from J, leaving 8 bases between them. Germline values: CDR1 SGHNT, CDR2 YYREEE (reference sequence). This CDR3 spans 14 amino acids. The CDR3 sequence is CASSLLKSNYGYTF. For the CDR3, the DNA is TGTGCCAGCAGCTTACTTAAGTCTAACTATGGCTACACCTTC.

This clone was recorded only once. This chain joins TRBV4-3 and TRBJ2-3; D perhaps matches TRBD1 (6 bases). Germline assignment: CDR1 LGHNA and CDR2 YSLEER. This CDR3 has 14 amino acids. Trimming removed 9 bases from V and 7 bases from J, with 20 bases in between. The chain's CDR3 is CARMTGPIHHTQYF. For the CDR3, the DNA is TGCGCCAGAATGACAGGCCCTATTCACCATACGCAGTATTTT.

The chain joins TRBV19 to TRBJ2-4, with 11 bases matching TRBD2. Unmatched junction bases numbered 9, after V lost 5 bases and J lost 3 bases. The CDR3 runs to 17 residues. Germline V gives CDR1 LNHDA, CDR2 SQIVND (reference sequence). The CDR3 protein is CASSSRLAGGHKNIQYF. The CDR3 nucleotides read TGTGCCAGTAGTTCTCGTTTAGCGGGAGGGCACAAAAACATTCAGTACTTC.

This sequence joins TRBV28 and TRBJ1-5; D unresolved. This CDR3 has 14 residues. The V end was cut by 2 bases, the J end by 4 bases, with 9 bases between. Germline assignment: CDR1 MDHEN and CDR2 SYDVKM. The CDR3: CASSLGQKNQPQHF. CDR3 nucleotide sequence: TGTGCCAGCAGTTTAGGGCAGAAAAATCAGCCCCAGCATTTT.

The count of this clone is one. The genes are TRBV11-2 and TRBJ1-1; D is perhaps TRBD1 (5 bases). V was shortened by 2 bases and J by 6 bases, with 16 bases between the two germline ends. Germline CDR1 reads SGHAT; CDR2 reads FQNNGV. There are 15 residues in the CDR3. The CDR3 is CASSLRGGGYSEAFF. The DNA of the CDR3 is TGTGCCAGCAGCTTAAGGGGCGGTGGGTATTCTGAAGCTTTCTTT.

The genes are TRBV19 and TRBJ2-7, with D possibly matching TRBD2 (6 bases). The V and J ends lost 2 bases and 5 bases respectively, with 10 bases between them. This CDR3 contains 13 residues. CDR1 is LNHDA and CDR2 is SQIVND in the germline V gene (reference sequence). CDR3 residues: CASSILPGDEQYF. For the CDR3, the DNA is TGTGCCAGTAGTATACTTCCGGGAGACGAGCAGTACTTC.

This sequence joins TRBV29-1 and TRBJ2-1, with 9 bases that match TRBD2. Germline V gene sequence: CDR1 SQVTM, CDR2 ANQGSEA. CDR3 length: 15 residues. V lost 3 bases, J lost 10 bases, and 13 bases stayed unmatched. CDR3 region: CSVEMRLAEGGEQFF. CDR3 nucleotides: TGCAGCGTTGAGATGCGACTAGCGGAAGGGGGGGAGCAGTTCTTC.

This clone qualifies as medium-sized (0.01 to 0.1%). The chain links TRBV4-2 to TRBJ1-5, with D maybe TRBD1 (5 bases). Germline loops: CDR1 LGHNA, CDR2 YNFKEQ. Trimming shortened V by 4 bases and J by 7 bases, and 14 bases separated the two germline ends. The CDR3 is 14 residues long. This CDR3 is CASSLRGVGQPQHF. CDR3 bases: TGTGCCAGCAGCCTTCGGGGGGTTGGGCAGCCCCAGCATTTT.

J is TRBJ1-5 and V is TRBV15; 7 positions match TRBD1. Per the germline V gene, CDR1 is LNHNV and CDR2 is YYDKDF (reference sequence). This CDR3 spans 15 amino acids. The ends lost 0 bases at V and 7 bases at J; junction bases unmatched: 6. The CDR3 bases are TGTGCCACCAGCAGAGATAGCACAGGGGACCAGCCCCAGCATTTT. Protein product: CATSRDSTGDQPQHF.

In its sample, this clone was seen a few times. In nucleotides, the CDR3 is TGTGCCAGCAGCTGGACTAGCGGGAGATCAGATACGCAGTATTTT. This codes for CASSWTSGRSDTQYF. This sequence joins TRBV11-3 and TRBJ2-3; 13 bases agree with TRBD2. The CDR3 extends over 15 amino acids. The junction had 2 bases not matched to a gene; V was cut back by 4 bases and J by 4 bases. Germline V gene lookup returns CDR1 SGHNT and CDR2 YENEEA.

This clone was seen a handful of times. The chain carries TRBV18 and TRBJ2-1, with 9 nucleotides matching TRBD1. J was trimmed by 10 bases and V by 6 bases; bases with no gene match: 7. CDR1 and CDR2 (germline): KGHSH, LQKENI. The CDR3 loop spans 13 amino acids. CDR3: CASSPTGGGEQFF. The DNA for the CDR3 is TGTGCCAGCTCGCCGACAGGGGGAGGGGAGCAGTTCTTC.

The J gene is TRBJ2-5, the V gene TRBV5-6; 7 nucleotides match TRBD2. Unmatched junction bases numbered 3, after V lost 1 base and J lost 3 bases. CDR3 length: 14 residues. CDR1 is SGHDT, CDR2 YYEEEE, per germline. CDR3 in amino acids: CASSLFLAEETQYF. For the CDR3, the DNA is TGTGCCAGCAGCTTGTTCCTAGCGGAAGAGACCCAGTACTTC.

In DNA, the CDR3 is TGTGCCAGAAGCTTGGGGAGGGCCAGACCCTACGAGCAGTACTTC. Protein product: CARSLGRARPYEQYF. The rearrangement links TRBV5-3 to TRBJ2-7; a weak D match, TRBD2 (6 bases). TRBV5-3 is designated an ORF whose function remains uncertain. The CDR3 runs 15 residues. V was pared by 0 bases and J by 2 bases, with 12 bases between.

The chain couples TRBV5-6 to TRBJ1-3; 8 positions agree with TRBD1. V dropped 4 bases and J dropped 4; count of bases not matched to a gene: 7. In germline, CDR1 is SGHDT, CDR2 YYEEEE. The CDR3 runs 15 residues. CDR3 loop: CASSEDRVGGNTIYF. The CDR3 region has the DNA TGTGCCAGCAGCGAGGACAGGGTGGGAGGAAACACCATATATTTT.